This entry concerns a single T cell receptor (beta chain). Its antigen is not identified. The record originates from a study of OX40 agonist ivuxolimab in advanced cancers. Study outcomes and limitations: Relative to CD4+ cells, CD8+ T cells on average had more expanded clones. CD4+ and CD8+ blood T cells expanded clonally by week 6 at 0.1 to 3.0 mg/kg.

The method was immunoSEQ multiplex PCR; TCRdb's version includes in-frame clones alone and lacks a portion of them. Among tens of thousands of clones listed, 84% were seen once. The germline CDR1 and CDR2 sequences are MNHNY and SVGAGI (reference sequence). Trimming pared 6 bases from V and 0 bases from J, leaving 6 bases between. The CDR3 covers 14 residues. Here the sequenced sample was CD4+ or CD8+ T cells sorted from blood, taken in a trial of the OX40 agonist ivuxolimab. This clonotype was obtained from an adult with an advanced solid tumor such as melanoma, head and neck, liver or kidney cancer. The chain links TRBV6-6 to TRBJ2-6; the D is unclear. Here the CDR3 reads CASSIGSGANVLTF. The CDR3 nucleotides read TGTGCCAGCAGCATCGGCTCTGGGGCCAACGTCCTGACTTTC.